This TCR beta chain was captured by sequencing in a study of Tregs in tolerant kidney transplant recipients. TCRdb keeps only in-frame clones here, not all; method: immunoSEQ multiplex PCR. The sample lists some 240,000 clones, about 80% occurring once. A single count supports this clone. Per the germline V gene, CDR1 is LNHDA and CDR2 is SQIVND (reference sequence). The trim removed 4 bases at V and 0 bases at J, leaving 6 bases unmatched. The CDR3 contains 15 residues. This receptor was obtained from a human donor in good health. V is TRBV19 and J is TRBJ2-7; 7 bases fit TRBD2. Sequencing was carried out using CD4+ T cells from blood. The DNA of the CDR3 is TGTGCCAGTAGTAAGGCTAGCGGAAGCTCCTACGAGCAGTACTTC. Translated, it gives CASSKASGSSYEQYF.